Detailed here is one T cell receptor (beta chain). No antigen is known for it. These data are taken from a study of cytomegalovirus exposure and HLA in healthy donors. The PCR ran on 60 Vbeta and 13 Jbeta primers. Libraries were prepared by immunoSEQ multiplex PCR; TCRdb keeps only in-frame clonotypes and omits some of them. The sample carries around 210,000 clones, roughly 73% recorded once. This CDR3 spans 15 amino acids. V shed 0 bases and J shed 2 bases, with 8 bases lying between them. Per the germline V gene, CDR1 is SGDLS and CDR2 is YYNGEE. Study-level points and caveats: The sole available immune exposure information was CMV serostatus. In a later analysis, HLA-C alleles had the fewest associated TCRs, DRB1 alleles the most.

The clonotype originates from a boy younger than 18 in good health and CMV-seronegative. The V gene is TRBV9, the J gene TRBJ2-2, with D tentatively TRBD1 (5 bases). The specimen sequenced was PBMCs. Here the CDR3 reads CASSVGQGNTGELFF. As DNA, the CDR3 is TGTGCCAGCAGCGTAGGCCAGGGTAACACCGGGGAGCTGTTTTTT. The whole variable domain, remainder taken from reference TRBV9 and TRBJ2-2, is DSGVTQTPKHLITATGQRVTLRCSPRSGDLSVYWYQQSLDQGLQFLIQYYNGEERAKGNILERFSAQQFPDLHSELNLSSLELGDSALYFCASSVGQGNTGELFFGEGSRLTVL.